The rows below give T cell receptor beta chains drawn from one sample of a study of T cells in Graves' hyperthyroidism and ophthalmopathy. TCRdb processed the multiplex PCR reads anew with MiXCR; each CDR3 protein has one entry. The profile covers about 350,000 distinct CDR3 sequences, with approximately 15% appearing a single time and around 23% taken by the ten largest. Specimen: blood. All receptors come from a woman aged 25 to 39 with Graves' hyperthyroidism. Both conserved end residues are part of each CDR3. D genes are given only for firm matches. Some rows have no size entry. The others give once, few or many, or a class for an expanded clone.

d_call,clone_size,j_call,v_call,cdr3_aa,cdr3_nt
TRBD2,NA,TRBJ2-2,TRBV5-4,CASGIAGGGGELFF,TGTGCCAGCGGAATAGCGGGAGGTGGCGGGGAGCTGTTTTTT
NA,NA,TRBJ2-1,TRBV18,CASSGLNAYNEQFF,TGTGCCAGCTCAGGTCTCAATGCCTACAATGAGCAGTTCTTC
NA,many,TRBJ1-1,TRBV28,CASSLSRGFTEAFF,TGTGCCAGCAGTTTAAGCCGAGGGTTCACTGAAGCTTTCTTT
TRBD1,many,TRBJ2-5,TRBV20-1,CSATGQGRETQYF,TGCAGTGCGACCGGACAGGGCAGGGAGACCCAGTACTTC
NA,many,TRBJ1-3,TRBV6-1,CASSPRGGFSGNTIYF,TGTGCCAGCAGTCCCCGTGGGGGCTTCTCTGGAAACACCATATATTTT
NA,medium-sized,TRBJ2-3,TRBV24-1,CATSDLTLDTDTQYF,TGTGCCACCAGTGATTTGACCCTGGACACAGATACGCAGTATTTT
TRBD2,NA,TRBJ2-4,TRBV27,CASSLYVGEGAKNIQYF,TGTGCCAGCAGTTTATATGTGGGGGAGGGGGCCAAAAACATTCAGTACTTC
NA,many,TRBJ1-2,TRBV12-3/TRBV12-4,CASKRPEVYYGYTF,TGTGCCAGCAAACGTCCAGAAGTTTACTATGGCTACACCTTC
NA,many,TRBJ2-1,TRBV11-1,CASSLGPAGYYNEQFF,TGTGCCAGCAGCTTAGGTCCAGCGGGCTACTACAATGAGCAGTTCTTC
TRBD1,NA,TRBJ1-4,TRBV7-8,CASSSDRVFNEKLFF,TGTGCCAGCAGCTCCGACAGGGTTTTCAATGAAAAACTGTTTTTT
NA,many,TRBJ2-1,TRBV7-2,CASSSNSAGYNEQFF,TGTGCCAGCAGCTCCAACTCCGCGGGGTACAATGAGCAGTTCTTC
NA,few,TRBJ2-3,TRBV7-9,CASSWQAGTDTQYF,TGTGCCAGCAGCTGGCAGGCTGGCACAGATACGCAGTATTTT
NA,many,TRBJ1-5,TRBV28,CASSFRQGGHQPQHF,TGTGCCAGCAGTTTTAGGCAGGGTGGCCATCAGCCCCAGCATTTT
NA,NA,TRBJ1-2,TRBV5-1,CASSLTVQYGYTF,TGCGCCAGCAGCTTAACAGTACAATATGGCTACACCTTC
TRBD1,many,TRBJ2-7,TRBV28,CASGDRVREQYF,TGTGCCAGCGGAGACAGGGTACGCGAGCAGTACTTC
TRBD1,few,TRBJ2-7,TRBV20-1,CGAVRDRGPYEQYF,TGCGGTGCTGTCCGGGACAGGGGCCCCTACGAGCAGTACTTC
NA,few,TRBJ1-1,TRBV6-1,CASSDRSREAFF,TGTGCCAGCAGCGACAGGAGTAGAGAAGCTTTCTTT
NA,few,TRBJ1-5,TRBV6-6,CASSNSGRDQPQHF,TGTGCCAGCAGTAACTCGGGTAGGGACCAGCCCCAGCATTTT
TRBD2,many,TRBJ2-1,TRBV20-1,CSAPSLAGGSDEQFF,TGCAGTGCGCCAAGTTTAGCGGGAGGTAGTGATGAGCAGTTCTTC
NA,NA,TRBJ1-6,TRBV9,CASSPRSSYNSPLHF,TGTGCCAGCAGCCCGCGGAGCTCCTATAATTCACCCCTCCACTTT
NA,many,TRBJ2-7,TRBV7-2,CASSLARDAGYEQYF,TGTGCCAGCAGCTTAGCCCGGGACGCTGGGTACGAGCAGTACTTC
TRBD2,many,TRBJ2-7,TRBV13,CASTKSSGRFYEQYF,TGTGCCAGCACCAAGTCTAGCGGGAGGTTCTACGAGCAGTACTTC
NA,NA,TRBJ1-2,TRBV7-8,CASSLGVQSYGYTF,TGTGCCAGCAGCTTAGGGGTGCAGAGCTATGGCTACACCTTC
NA,NA,TRBJ2-2,TRBV20-1,CSAIGRHTGELFF,TGCAGTGCTATCGGACGGCACACCGGGGAGCTGTTTTTT
TRBD2,NA,TRBJ2-5,TRBV12-3/TRBV12-4,CASSKAGITETQYF,TGTGCCAGCAGTAAAGCGGGAATCACAGAGACCCAGTACTTC
TRBD1,NA,TRBJ2-6,TRBV6-5,CASSYSNRGLTGANVLTF,TGTGCCAGCAGTTACTCGAACAGGGGGCTAACTGGGGCCAACGTCCTGACTTTC
TRBD1,NA,TRBJ2-7,TRBV28,CATAGGQGNEQYF,TGTGCCACCGCCGGGGGACAGGGGAACGAGCAGTACTTC
TRBD1,few,TRBJ2-1,TRBV7-9,CASREPGGTGNNNEQFF,TGTGCCAGCAGGGAACCTGGAGGGACAGGGAATAACAATGAGCAGTTCTTC
NA,many,TRBJ2-1,TRBV20-1,CSVSRGGYEQFF,TGCAGTGTCTCCCGCGGAGGATATGAGCAGTTCTTC
NA,NA,TRBJ2-7,TRBV4-1,CASSRESLGESYEQYF,TGCGCCAGCAGCCGAGAATCACTCGGGGAATCCTACGAGCAGTACTTC
NA,NA,TRBJ2-7,TRBV18,CASPPSPYEQYF,TGTGCCAGCCCACCAAGTCCCTACGAGCAGTACTTC
NA,NA,TRBJ1-4,TRBV7-9,CASSPQDEKLFF,TGTGCCAGCAGCCCCCAAGACGAAAAACTGTTTTTT
TRBD1,NA,TRBJ2-1,TRBV6-1,CASSGRGQRELAYNEQFF,TGTGCCAGCAGTGGTAGGGGGCAGAGGGAGCTGGCCTACAATGAGCAGTTCTTC
NA,NA,TRBJ1-2,TRBV28,CASSPLGGTTGYYTF,TGTGCCAGCAGTCCCTTGGGGGGTACCACTGGATACTACACCTTC
NA,NA,TRBJ2-2,TRBV20-1,CSARDAGRNTGELFF,TGCAGTGCTAGAGACGCGGGGAGGAACACCGGGGAGCTGTTTTTT
NA,few,TRBJ1-2,TRBV6-1,CASSEAQGVYGYTF,TGTGCCAGCAGTGAAGCTCAGGGTGTCTATGGCTACACCTTC
NA,NA,TRBJ2-2,TRBV28,CASSLLEGASRTGELFF,TGTGCCAGCAGTTTACTGGAGGGGGCGAGTAGGACCGGGGAGCTGTTTTTT